The 15 T cell receptor beta chains presented below share a single source sample, sequenced in a study of T cell responses to AZD1222 COVID-19 vaccine. Some clones are missing from TCRdb's copy, which holds only in-frame ones; the method was immunoSEQ multiplex PCR. Here the sample spans approximately 90,000 clones, roughly 85% being singletons. The starting material was peripheral blood, obtained on day 0 of AZD1222 vaccination. These receptors all come from an adult in good health.

Comment on this clone: The same CDR3 also results from other DNA sequences found in this sample. The chain combines TRBV18 with TRBJ1-5, with a tentative D call TRBD1 (5 bases). Trimming removed 3 bases from V and 4 bases from J, with 10 bases in between. The CDR3 runs 14 residues. Germline lookup yields CDR1 KGHSH and CDR2 LQKENI. The CDR3: CASSPGGGNQPQHF. The CDR3 nucleotides read TGTGCCAGCTCACCCGGGGGGGGAAATCAGCCCCAGCATTTT.

The chain employs TRBV28 and TRBJ2-2; D not certain. CDR1 MDHEN and CDR2 SYDVKM come from the germline V gene. V was pared by 7 bases and J by 4 bases, with 4 bases between. The CDR3 contains 11 residues. The CDR3 here is CASTPTGELFF. In nucleotides, the CDR3 is TGTGCCAGCACTCCCACCGGGGAGCTGTTTTTT.

This clone has a single count. The CDR3, as DNA: TGTGCCAGCAGCACGGGACTAGCGGGAGGGCCGTTTGGGGCTGAGCAGTACTTC. Amino acid sequence: CASSTGLAGGPFGAEQYF. The chain links TRBV3-1 (or the pseudogene TRBV3-2) to TRBJ2-7, with 16 bases identical to TRBD2. V lost 5 bases, J lost 7 bases, and 14 bases stayed unmatched. In germline, CDR1 is LGHDT, CDR2 YNNKEL (reference sequence). The CDR3 is made up of 18 amino acids.

The chain uses TRBV7-2 and TRBJ2-1; 9 positions match TRBD2. Germline CDR1 SGHTA, CDR2 FQGNSA. The CDR3 is 15 amino acids. V lost 3 bases to trimming and J lost 7 bases; unmatched junction nucleotides: 7. This CDR3 is CASSLFAGGFNEQFF. In DNA, the CDR3 is TGTGCCAGCAGCTTGTTTGCGGGAGGGTTTAATGAGCAGTTCTTC. Based on the CDR3 plus reference TRBV7-2 and TRBJ2-1, the full variable domain is GAGVSQSPSNKVTEKGKDVELRCDPISGHTALYWYRQSLGQGLEFLIYFQGNSAPDKSGLPSDRFSAERTGGSVSTLTIQRTQQEDSAVYLCASSLFAGGFNEQFFGPGTRLTVL.

The chain is built from TRBV27 and TRBJ1-2; D gene ambiguous. The CDR3 is 14 residues long. The germline CDR1 and CDR2 sequences are MNHEY and SMNVEV (reference sequence). Trimming took off 3 bases at V and 4 bases at J, with 12 bases between the two ends. CDR3 in amino acids: CASSLNTRSYGYTF. CDR3 coding DNA: TGTGCCAGCAGTTTGAACACCAGAAGCTATGGCTACACCTTC.

The DNA for the CDR3 is TGTGCCAGCAGCCAAGATCGTGGCAATGAGCAGTTCTTC. Protein sequence: CASSQDRGNEQFF. V usage is TRBV14 and J usage is TRBJ2-1; no firm D call. Trimming took off 0 bases at V and 6 bases at J, with 6 bases between the two ends. The germline gives CDR1 SGHDN, CDR2 FVKESK. This CDR3 comprises 13 residues.

This clone was observed a handful of times. V and J are TRBV10-3 and TRBJ1-1; maybe TRBD1 (5 bases). The CDR3 extends over 14 amino acids. Deletions cut 2 bases from V and 1 base from J, with 8 bases between. The V gene's germline CDR1 is ENHRY and CDR2 SYGVKD. The CDR3 region has the DNA TGTGCCATCAGTGAGGAGGGGCCGAACACTGAAGCTTTCTTT. This gives the protein CAISEEGPNTEAFF.

This rearrangement joins TRBV5-1 to TRBJ2-3, with a tentative D call TRBD1 (5 bases). V lost 1 base, J lost 0 bases, and 12 bases lay in between. The CDR3 is 16 residues long. From germline, CDR1 is SGHRS and CDR2 YFSETQ. For the CDR3, the DNA is TGCGCCAGCAGCTTGAGTCTAGGGGCTAGCACAGATACGCAGTATTTT. Its protein is CASSLSLGASTDTQYF.

The CDR3 here is CASSPFILVQETQYF. CDR3 nucleotide sequence: TGCGCCAGCAGCCCCTTCATACTGGTTCAAGAGACCCAGTACTTC. This sequence joins TRBV4-3 and TRBJ2-5; D unresolved. Germline V CDR1 and CDR2: LGHNA, YSLEER. Trimming left V 4 bases short and J 2 bases short, with 14 bases between. The CDR3 has 15 residues.

The chain carries TRBV5-1 and TRBJ2-3; D may be TRBD2 (6 bases). CDR1 and CDR2 (germline): SGHRS, YFSETQ. The length of the CDR3 is 15 residues. The V gene lost 4 bases and the J gene lost 0 bases, with 12 bases spanning the gap. The CDR3 DNA reads TGCGCCAGCAGCCCAGCGGGTCAAAGCACAGATACGCAGTATTTT. Translated, it gives CASSPAGQSTDTQYF.

The rearrangement links TRBV6-6 to TRBJ2-1; TRBD2 matches at 11 bases. Germline loops: CDR1 MNHNY, CDR2 SVGAGI (reference sequence). V lost 4 bases, J lost 5 bases, and 1 base stayed unmatched. The CDR3 is 14 amino acids. In DNA, the CDR3 is TGTGCCAGCAGTTGGGGACTAGCGGACAATGAGCAGTTCTTC. It is translated as CASSWGLADNEQFF.

The rearrangement links TRBV28 to TRBJ2-7, with TRBD1 matching over 7 bases. The CDR3 is made up of 15 amino acids. Germline CDR1 and CDR2: MDHEN and SYDVKM. CDR3 residues: CEQFSLTGTLYEQYF. Written as DNA, the CDR3 is TGTGAGCAGTTTAGCTTGACAGGGACCCTCTACGAGCAGTACTTC.

The V call is TRBV3-1 (or the pseudogene TRBV3-2), the J call TRBJ2-7; D not resolved. Germline CDR1 LGHDT, CDR2 YNNKEL (reference sequence). The CDR3 runs to 14 residues. The V and J ends lost 4 bases and 3 bases respectively, with 13 bases between them. The CDR3 DNA follows: TGTGCCAGCAGCCCTCGGTTGGCATTCTACGAGCAGTACTTC. Amino acid sequence: CASSPRLAFYEQYF.

The genes are TRBV9 and TRBJ2-7; 7 bases are shared with TRBD2. V shed 3 bases and J 2 bases; nucleotides not matched to a gene: 5. Germline V gives CDR1 SGDLS, CDR2 YYNGEE. This CDR3 region has 14 residues. The CDR3 protein is CASSGGGRAYEQYF. The CDR3 nucleotides read TGTGCCAGCAGCGGGGGCGGGAGAGCCTACGAGCAGTACTTC.

The chain uses TRBV5-1 and TRBJ1-1; D unclear. Germline V CDR1 and CDR2: SGHRS, YFSETQ. The CDR3 covers 13 residues. V shed 0 bases and J shed 8 bases, with 11 bases lying between them. The CDR3 DNA reads as TGCGCCAGCAGCTTGGATGGCAATAGGGAAGCTTTCTTT. Its translation: CASSLDGNREAFF.